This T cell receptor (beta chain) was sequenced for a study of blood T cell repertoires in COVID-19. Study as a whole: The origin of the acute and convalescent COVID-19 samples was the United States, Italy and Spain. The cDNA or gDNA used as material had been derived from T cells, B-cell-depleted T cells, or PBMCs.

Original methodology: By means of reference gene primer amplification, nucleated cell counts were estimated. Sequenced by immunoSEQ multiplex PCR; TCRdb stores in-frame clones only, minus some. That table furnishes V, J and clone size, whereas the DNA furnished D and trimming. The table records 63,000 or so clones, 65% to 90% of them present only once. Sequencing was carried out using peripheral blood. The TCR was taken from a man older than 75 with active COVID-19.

The CDR3 is CASSLGTGLVGEQYF. The CDR3 DNA sequence: TGTGCCAGCAGCTTAGGGACAGGGTTAGTAGGCGAGCAGTACTTC. The chain has TRBV13 and TRBJ2-7; 7 bases agree with TRBD1. Looked up from germline, CDR1 is PRHDT and CDR2 is FYEKMQ (reference sequence). V shed 0 bases, J shed 6 bases, and the junction held 8 bases outside the gene matches. The CDR3 has 15 residues.